This T cell receptor beta chain is from a study of cytomegalovirus exposure and HLA in healthy donors (dated by TCRdb to the late 2010s). At the level of the whole study: An earlier analysis of fewer than 750 of the donors reported 276 Gb of sequence data and around 120 million unique TCR beta sequences obtained from some 200 million T cells. An earlier analysis of 587 of the donors applied high-throughput TCR beta sequencing to assess whether each TCR beta V gene segment acted as functional or pseudogenic. Donor age, sex, ethnicity and CMV serostatus were collected together with the repertoire data. Of the roughly 430 genotyped donors, roughly 85% fell in the genetic ancestry cluster associated with self-reported Caucasian donors. The study used immunosequencing to profile the T cell repertoires of 666 subjects and linked those repertoires to cytomegalovirus serostatus. The study was designed to test whether signatures of past pathogen exposure could be identified by cataloging public T cell receptors. Because of strong linkage in the cohort, 5 or 6 DR-DQ haplotypes were treated as single units for association and clustering. Among several hundred genotyped donors of the cohort, an average of around 240,000 unique TCR beta nucleotide sequences was sequenced per donor, of which about 18% were non-productive. In the later analysis, no new phenotypic data were used to find candidate immune exposures; instead, reliance was placed on TCR beta sequences and their occurrence across donors. High-throughput TCR immunosequencing, statistical association of individual TCRs with disease status, and machine learning were combined to predict cytomegalovirus infection status. A separate validation cohort of over 95 different subjects was used in addition to the roughly 700-subject first cohort. Genome-wide SNP genotypes for about 65% of the roughly 670 donors were used in a later genetic analysis, which treated that subset as a discovery cohort. A later analysis re-analyzed previously published TCR beta repertoires from 666 donors and added high-resolution HLA genotyping to study TCR occurrence patterns. HLA typing covered class I and class II loci at four-digit resolution. An early release covering some 640 HLA-typed donors comprised 250 to 350 gigabases of sequencing data and around 80 million unique TCR sequences. Typing coverage varied by locus: roughly 629-640 donors for A, B, C, DRB1 and DQB1; roughly 510 for DQA1; around 570 for DPA1; roughly 450 for DPB1. All discovery cohort repertoires had been generated using a single sequencing platform. Overall results and qualifications from the work: A few of the identified cytomegalovirus-associated TCR beta chains were confirmed in vitro to be specific for cytomegalovirus antigens. An association between a missense DCLRE1C variant and V-gene and J-gene trimming of TCR beta chains was found in a later genetic analysis and replicated in an independent cohort. Compared with equally common non-associated chains, HLA-associated TCR beta chains in a later analysis were more clonally expanded and had lower generation probabilities. In an earlier analysis of 587 of the donors, most TCR beta V segments appeared in productive rearrangements about 90% or about 30% of the time, broadly matching IMGT annotations. According to a later genetic analysis, donors in an Asian-associated ancestry cluster had fewer N-insertions in productive TCRs than the approximately 690-donor mean. According to the authors, the approach could potentially be generalized to other disease states and immunological phenotypes. Several of the top co-occurrence clusters appeared to be linked to parvovirus B19, influenza, CMV and Epstein-Barr virus, according to a later analysis. CMV serostatus was the only immune exposure information available for the cohort. Most TCR sequences were seen in very few donors, while some public TCRs were found in many individuals. A later analysis found that most CMV-associated TCR beta chains appeared HLA-restricted, with HLA associations seemingly driven largely by CMV exposure. Presence/absence analyses assumed roughly uniform sequencing depth across donors, an assumption that may not hold. Some IMGT-functional V segments, including TRBV6-2 and TRBV6-3, could not be distinguished by the 87-base-pair reads and were therefore excluded. In both the original and validation cohorts, the classifier was reported to diagnose cytomegalovirus status with high specificity and sensitivity. In a later analysis, TCR association rates were found to vary across HLA loci, with the most associated TCRs seen for DRB1 alleles and the fewest for HLA-C alleles. Because some donors lacked HLA typing at each locus, the association tests relied only on the typed subset. The cohort was sequenced for TCR beta chains only, and without alpha or paired-chain data the features that could be detected were limited. The sequencing pipeline was judged likely to have produced a cluster of highly shared sequence variants as a technical artifact. When HLA alleles, especially DR and DQ, strongly co-occurred, attributing TCR associations to individual alleles was difficult. Correlated functional status among segregating V segments might be attributable to linkage disequilibrium, but an unknown experimental factor could not be ruled out. A further reported finding was that TCR beta sequences accurately predicted the HLA-A and HLA-B alleles for most subjects in the first cohort. At a false discovery rate of 0.05, a later analysis linked 16,000 or so TCR beta sequences to specific HLA alleles. Because counts were too low, fewer than 20 rarely observed V segments, including chromosome 9 orphons, were excluded from the earlier analysis of 587 of the donors. The study gave a list of 150 to 200 TCR beta chains associated with cytomegalovirus.

In regard to this clone: No antigen is known for it. Base-call qualities are not available, and no considerably larger clone is one nucleotide away.

The CDR3 measures 14 amino acids from cysteine to phenylalanine. The kept DNA is CDR3 alone, 42 bases in frame from the first base. Clipping removes 2 bases from V and 0 bases from J, with 1 as the unmatched junction base count. For CDR1 and CDR2, the germline V gene lists MNHEY and SVGAGI. The library was built by means of the immunoSEQ multiplex PCR assay. For the multiplex PCR, a mixture combining 60 forward primers for TCR Vbeta segments and 13 reverse primers for TCR Jbeta segments was used. The CDR3 region of rearranged TCR beta genes was amplified from genomic DNA with a multiplex PCR assay. The Illumina HiSeq System was used to sequence the amplified TCR beta libraries as 87-base-pair reads. The authors processed their data as follows. Across the 500 to 850 repertoires, a later analysis counted tens of millions of unique TCR beta chains, 9.5 million to 12 million of which were shared by at least two donors. To remove PCR and sequencing errors, raw reads were error-corrected and collapsed into unique sequences using a nearest-neighbor algorithm that merged closely related sequences. To assign V, D and J gene segments, CDR3 sequences were aligned to IMGT reference sequences. For a sequence to be retained, at least a six-nucleotide match to both a V gene segment and a J gene segment was required. Rearrangements were called productive when the CDR3 lacked stop codons and stayed in frame with V and J; all others were non-productive. Following IMGT convention, CDR3 was defined as the stretch from the second conserved V-encoded cysteine up to the conserved J-encoded phenylalanine. The earlier analysis of some 580 of the donors excluded any sequence lacking an unambiguous match to a single V gene segment. An earlier analysis of under 750 of the donors called V segments functional above 56.7% productive rearrangements and segregating when the between-donor standard deviation exceeded 5%. A statistical classification framework was built for diagnosing cytomegalovirus status from the catalog of TCR beta chain sequences. In a later analysis, V and J genes were assigned by comparing TCR nucleotide sequences against IMGT/GENE-DB human TR gene sequences. In a later analysis, CDR3 sequences and most-parsimonious VDJ recombination scenarios were assigned using the TCRdist pipeline. A later analysis defined each TCR beta chain by its CDR3 amino acid sequence plus V-gene family, and excluded reads lacking a unique V-gene family. In a later analysis, approximately 590 highly shared, low-generation-probability nucleotide sequences were removed to address suspected cross-contamination and a sequencing artifact. For each public chain, a later analysis derived a clonal expansion index from normalized ranks of inferred template counts within each repertoire. A later analysis computed generation probabilities with a VDJ recombination model fitted to out-of-frame rearrangements, and checked the results against IGoR. In a later analysis, TCR-TCR, TCR-HLA and TCR-CMV co-occurrence was scored with hypergeometric tests, and a repertoire-size bias correction was applied to TCR pairs. A later analysis estimated false discovery rates by permuting HLA or CMV assignments 20 times. In a later analysis, co-occurring TCRs were grouped using DBSCAN, and TCRdist sequence similarity was added for clustering within HLA-allele-positive subsets. Co-occurrence clustering excluded repertoires with fewer than 30,000 or more than 120,000 public chains, plus five with anomalous nucleotide sharing. This immuneACCESS table, as held by TCRdb, lists in-frame sequences with V and J called but not all clones. Of the missing ones, under half trace to an unresolved V gene in checked studies; the others have no known cause. The V and J calls and clone size are taken from that table; D and trimming were inferred from the DNA. The table for this sample lists more than 100,000 clones; 60% to 85% of them were counted only once. The ten largest clonotypes hold 2.7% of the sample.

The cohort was made up of around 720 healthy bone marrow donors. All cohort members were sampled while nominally healthy, although unrecorded immune exposures were likely present. The donor was CMV seropositive and was included in the group of 250 to 350 seropositive cohort members. A peripheral blood sample was collected from each donor, and TCR beta sequencing was performed on peripheral blood mononuclear cells. The Qiagen DNeasy Blood Extraction Kit was used to extract genomic DNA from the blood cell samples. The chain is assembled from TRBV6-5 and TRBJ2-7; 7 of the junction bases match TRBD2. This TCR came from a woman aged 40 to 49 in good health and CMV-seropositive. The sequenced sample consisted of PBMCs. The CDR3 in this case is CASSYGGDSYEQYF. The sequenced DNA: TGTGCCAGCAGTTACGGGGGGGACTCCTACGAGCAGTACTTC.